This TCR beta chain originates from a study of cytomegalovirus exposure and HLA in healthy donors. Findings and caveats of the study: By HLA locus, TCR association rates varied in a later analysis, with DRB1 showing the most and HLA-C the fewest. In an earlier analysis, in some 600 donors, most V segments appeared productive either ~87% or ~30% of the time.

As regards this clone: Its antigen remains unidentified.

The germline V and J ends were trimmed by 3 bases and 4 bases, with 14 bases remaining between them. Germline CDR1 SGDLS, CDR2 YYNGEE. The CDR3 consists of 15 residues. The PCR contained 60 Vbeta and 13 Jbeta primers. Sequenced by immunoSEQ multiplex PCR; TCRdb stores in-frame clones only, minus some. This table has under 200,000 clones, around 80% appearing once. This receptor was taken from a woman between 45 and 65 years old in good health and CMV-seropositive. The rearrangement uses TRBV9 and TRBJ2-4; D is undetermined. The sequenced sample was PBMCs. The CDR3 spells CASSALNSGKNIQYF. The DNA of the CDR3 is TGTGCCAGCAGCGCCCTCAACTCCGGTAAAAACATTCAGTACTTC.